A single sample gave rise to the 8 T cell receptor beta chains below, sequenced in a study of blood T cell repertoires in COVID-19 (dated by TCRdb to 2020 to 2021). Library creation used the immunoSEQ multiplex PCR assay. The table was pulled from immuneACCESS by TCRdb, which kept in-frame rearrangements only. Such tables lose some clones; where checked, under half of the loss comes from unresolved V genes, and the rest has no known cause. Recorded for this sample are about 130,000 clones; roughly 87% of them occurred a single time. 27% of the sample is held by the ten biggest clonotypes. The sequencing sample was made of peripheral blood. All receptors come from a woman older than 75 with acute or convalescent COVID-19.

The chain has TRBV18 and TRBJ2-7, with TRBD1 identical over 7 bases. Unmatched junction bases numbered 11, after V lost 6 bases and J lost 3 bases. The CDR3 totals 15 residues. Germline CDR1 is KGHSH and CDR2 is LQKENI. The CDR3 DNA reads TGTGCCAGCTCCCCGGGACAGCCCACTATCTACGAGCAGTACGTC. Protein: CASSPGQPTIYEQYV.

The chain joins TRBV7-6 to TRBJ2-2, with D tentatively TRBD1 (6 bases). The CDR3 contains 13 residues. The germline V gene encodes CDR1 SGHVS and CDR2 FNYEAQ. V was cut by 2 bases and J by 7 bases, with 8 bases left in between. CDR3 in amino acids: CASSLSRGGELFF. Here the CDR3 DNA reads TGTGCCAGCAGCTTATCCAGGGGCGGGGAGCTGTTTTTT.

V and J are TRBV30 and TRBJ1-2, with 9 bases matching TRBD1. J lost 8 bases, V lost 3 bases, and 10 bases had no gene match. Germline assignment: CDR1 GTSNPN and CDR2 SVGIG (reference sequence). The CDR3 contains 14 residues. CDR3 in DNA: TGTGCCTGGAGCCTAGTACAGGGGGCGAACGGCTACACCTTC. It specifies CAWSLVQGANGYTF.

The chain joins TRBV19 to TRBJ2-3, with D tentatively TRBD1 (5 bases). Germline CDR1 reads LNHDA; CDR2 reads SQIVND (reference sequence). The CDR3 covers 12 residues. V lost 5 bases, J lost 4 bases, and 7 bases lay in between. The CDR3 DNA is TGTGCCAGTAGTCCACAGGCAGATACGCAGTATTTT. It translates to CASSPQADTQYF.

The chain is built from TRBV5-1 and TRBJ1-4, with D tentatively TRBD1 (5 bases). V was pared by 5 bases and J by 5 bases, with 13 bases between. CDR1 and CDR2 (germline): SGHRS, YFSETQ. This CDR3 is built from 14 residues. The CDR3 DNA reads TGCGCCAGCAGAGTCAGGGAGGGGAATGAAAAACTGTTTTTT. Translated, it gives CASRVREGNEKLFF.

The chain joins TRBV19 to TRBJ2-1; TRBD1 is a possible D gene (5 bases). CDR1 LNHDA and CDR2 SQIVND come from the germline V gene (reference sequence). V was pared by 9 bases and J by 8 bases, with 23 bases between. The CDR3 totals 15 residues. The CDR3 sequence is CASVEAQGPRDEQFF. The CDR3 DNA is TGTGCCAGCGTCGAGGCCCAGGGCCCTAGGGATGAGCAGTTCTTC.

This clone was observed once. This sequence joins TRBV18 and TRBJ1-4; tentative D call: TRBD1 (5 bases). The germline CDR1 and CDR2 sequences are KGHSH and LQKENI. Trimming pared 2 bases from V and 5 bases from J, leaving 9 bases between. This CDR3 has 14 amino acids. This CDR3 is CASSPSGGNEKLFF. Here the CDR3 DNA reads TGTGCCAGCTCACCAAGTGGGGGGAATGAAAAACTGTTTTTT.

The rearrangement links TRBV28 to TRBJ1-5, with D unresolved. Trimming removed 6 bases at V and 2 bases at J, with 14 bases between. The CDR3 covers 15 residues. Germline V lookup: CDR1 MDHEN, CDR2 SYDVKM. The CDR3 loop is CASRPRWGGNQPQHF. CDR3 nucleotides: TGTGCCAGCAGGCCCCGTTGGGGAGGCAATCAGCCCCAGCATTTT.